Below, one TCR beta chain is given with its context. Generated by immunoSEQ multiplex PCR, the TCRdb table keeps only in-frame clones and is missing some. The data hold tens of thousands of clones, with around nine tenths observed a single time. This CDR3 contains 16 residues. Germline V CDR1 and CDR2: SQVTM, ANQGSEA. V trimming: 7 bases; J trimming: 1 base; junction bases outside the gene matches: 11. The data are from a study of graft-versus-host responses after intestinal transplantation. As for the study in general: Those transplanted obtained multivisceral, liver-intestinal, or isolated intestinal grafts.

The TCR sequence derives from a human patient who received an intestinal transplant, so some T cells may come from the graft donor. This rearrangement joins TRBV29-1 to TRBJ2-2, with 8 bases identical to TRBD1. The specimen comprised PBMCs, sampled around 120 days after intestinal transplantation. The CDR3 DNA is TGCAGCGCAAGGGACAGGATGAAAGGGAACACCGGGGAGCTGTTTTTT. This encodes CSARDRMKGNTGELFF.